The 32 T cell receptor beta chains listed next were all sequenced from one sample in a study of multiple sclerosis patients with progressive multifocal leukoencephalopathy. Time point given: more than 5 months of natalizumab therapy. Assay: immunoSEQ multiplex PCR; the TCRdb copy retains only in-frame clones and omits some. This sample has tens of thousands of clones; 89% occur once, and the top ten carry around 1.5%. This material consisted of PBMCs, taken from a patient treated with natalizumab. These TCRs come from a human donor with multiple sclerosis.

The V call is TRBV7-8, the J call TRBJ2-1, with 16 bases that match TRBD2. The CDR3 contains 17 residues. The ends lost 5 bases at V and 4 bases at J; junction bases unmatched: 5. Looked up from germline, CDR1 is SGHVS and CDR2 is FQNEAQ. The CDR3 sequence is CASSPGTSGRAYNEQFF. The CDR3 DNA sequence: TGTGCCAGCAGCCCGGGGACTAGCGGGAGGGCTTACAATGAGCAGTTCTTC.

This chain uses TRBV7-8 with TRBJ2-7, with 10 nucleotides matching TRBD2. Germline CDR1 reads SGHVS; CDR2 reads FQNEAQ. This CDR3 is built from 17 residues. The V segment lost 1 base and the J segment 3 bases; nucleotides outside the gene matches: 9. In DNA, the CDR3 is TGTGCCAGCAGCTTAGAAGGCCTAGCGGGAGTAAGCTACGAGCAGTACTTC. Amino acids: CASSLEGLAGVSYEQYF.

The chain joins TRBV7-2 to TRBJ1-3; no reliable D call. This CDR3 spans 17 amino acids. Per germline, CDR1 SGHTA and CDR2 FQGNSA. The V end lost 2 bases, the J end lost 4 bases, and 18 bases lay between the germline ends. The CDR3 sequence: CASSLYSGAGSGNTIYF. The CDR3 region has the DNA TGTGCCAGCAGCTTATACTCCGGCGCCGGGTCCGGAAACACCATATATTTT. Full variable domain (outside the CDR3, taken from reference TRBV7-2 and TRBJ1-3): GAGVSQSPSNKVTEKGKDVELRCDPISGHTALYWYRQSLGQGLEFLIYFQGNSAPDKSGLPSDRFSAERTGGSVSTLTIQRTQQEDSAVYLCASSLYSGAGSGNTIYFGEGSWLTVV.

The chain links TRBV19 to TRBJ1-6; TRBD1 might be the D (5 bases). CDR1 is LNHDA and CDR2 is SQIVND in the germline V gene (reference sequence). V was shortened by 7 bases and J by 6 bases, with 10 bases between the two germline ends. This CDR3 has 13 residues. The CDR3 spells CASNRQINSPLHF. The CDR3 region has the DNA TGTGCCAGTAACAGACAGATTAATTCACCCCTCCACTTT.

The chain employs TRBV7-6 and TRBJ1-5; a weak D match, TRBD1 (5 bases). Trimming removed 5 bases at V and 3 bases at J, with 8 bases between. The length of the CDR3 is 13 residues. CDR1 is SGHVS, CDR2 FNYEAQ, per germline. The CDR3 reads CASSQGLNQPQHF. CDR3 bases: TGTGCCAGCAGCCAGGGTCTCAATCAGCCCCAGCATTTT.

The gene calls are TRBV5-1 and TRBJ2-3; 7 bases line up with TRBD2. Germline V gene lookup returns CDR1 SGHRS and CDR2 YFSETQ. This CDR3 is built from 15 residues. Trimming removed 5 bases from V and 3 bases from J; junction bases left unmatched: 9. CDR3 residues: CASRPLAEPTDTQYF. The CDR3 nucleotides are TGCGCCAGCAGACCTCTAGCGGAGCCGACAGATACGCAGTATTTT.

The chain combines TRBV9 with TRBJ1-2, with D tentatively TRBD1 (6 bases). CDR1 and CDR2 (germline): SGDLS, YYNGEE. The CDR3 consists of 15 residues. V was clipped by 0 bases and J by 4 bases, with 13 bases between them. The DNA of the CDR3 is TGTGCCAGCAGCGTAGAAGGGGGGGCTGGCTATGGCTACACCTTC. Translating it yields CASSVEGGAGYGYTF.

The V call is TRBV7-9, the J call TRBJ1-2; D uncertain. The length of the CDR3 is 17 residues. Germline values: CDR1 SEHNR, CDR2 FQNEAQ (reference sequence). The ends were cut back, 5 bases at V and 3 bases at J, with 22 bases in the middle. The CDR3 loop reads CASSPSIVRAQDYGYTF. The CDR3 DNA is TGTGCCAGCAGCCCCAGTATTGTGAGGGCGCAGGACTATGGCTACACCTTC.

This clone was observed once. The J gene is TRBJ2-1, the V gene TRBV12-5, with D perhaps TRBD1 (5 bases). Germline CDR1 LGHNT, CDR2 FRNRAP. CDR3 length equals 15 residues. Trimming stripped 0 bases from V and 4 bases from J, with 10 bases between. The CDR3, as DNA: TGTGCTAGTGGTTTGGTACGAAGGGGATACAATGAGCAGTTCTTC. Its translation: CASGLVRRGYNEQFF.

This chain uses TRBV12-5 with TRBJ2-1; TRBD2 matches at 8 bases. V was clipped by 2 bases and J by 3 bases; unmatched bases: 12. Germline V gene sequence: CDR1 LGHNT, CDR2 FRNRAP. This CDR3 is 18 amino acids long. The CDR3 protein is CASGLFSSGTSFYNEQFF. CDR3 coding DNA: TGTGCTAGTGGTTTGTTTTCGTCCGGGACTAGTTTCTACAATGAGCAGTTCTTC.

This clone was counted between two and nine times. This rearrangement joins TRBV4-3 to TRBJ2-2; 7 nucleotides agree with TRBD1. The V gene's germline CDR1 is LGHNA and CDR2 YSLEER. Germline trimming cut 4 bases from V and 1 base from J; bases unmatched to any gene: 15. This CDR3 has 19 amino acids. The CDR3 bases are TGCGCCAGCAGCCCGGGTAGGGCGACAGGGAAGCTGAACACCGGGGAGCTGTTTTTT. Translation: CASSPGRATGKLNTGELFF.

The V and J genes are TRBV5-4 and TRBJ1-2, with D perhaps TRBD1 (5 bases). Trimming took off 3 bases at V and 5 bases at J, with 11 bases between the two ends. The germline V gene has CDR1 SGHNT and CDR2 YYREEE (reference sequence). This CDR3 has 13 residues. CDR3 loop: CASSWGTEYGYTF. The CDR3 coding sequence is TGTGCCAGCAGCTGGGGGACGGAGTATGGCTACACCTTC.

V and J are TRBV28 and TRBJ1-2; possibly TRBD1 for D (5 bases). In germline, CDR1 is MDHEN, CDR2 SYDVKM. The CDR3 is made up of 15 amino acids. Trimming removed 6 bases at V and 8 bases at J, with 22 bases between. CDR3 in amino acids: CASSPRGTTGGGYTF. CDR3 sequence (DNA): TGTGCCAGCAGCCCCCGAGGGACGACCGGGGGGGGCTACACCTTC.

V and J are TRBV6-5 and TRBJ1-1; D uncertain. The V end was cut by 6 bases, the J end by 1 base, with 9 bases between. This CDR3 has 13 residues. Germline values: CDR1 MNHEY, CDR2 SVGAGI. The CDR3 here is CASRVNSNTEAFF. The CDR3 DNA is TGTGCCAGCAGAGTGAATTCGAACACTGAAGCTTTCTTT.

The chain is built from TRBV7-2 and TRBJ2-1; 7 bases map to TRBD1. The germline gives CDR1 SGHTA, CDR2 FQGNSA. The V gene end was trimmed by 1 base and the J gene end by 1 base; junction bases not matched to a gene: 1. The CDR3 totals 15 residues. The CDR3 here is CASSLEGASYNEQFF. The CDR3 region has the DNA TGTGCCAGCAGCTTAGAGGGGGCTTCCTACAATGAGCAGTTCTTC.

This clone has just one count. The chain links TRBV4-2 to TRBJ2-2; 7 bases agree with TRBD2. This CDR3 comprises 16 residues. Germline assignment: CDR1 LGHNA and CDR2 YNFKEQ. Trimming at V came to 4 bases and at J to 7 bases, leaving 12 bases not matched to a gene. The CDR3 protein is CASSPTVAGVGGELFF. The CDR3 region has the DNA TGTGCCAGCAGCCCCACAGTGGCGGGAGTAGGCGGGGAGCTGTTTTTT.

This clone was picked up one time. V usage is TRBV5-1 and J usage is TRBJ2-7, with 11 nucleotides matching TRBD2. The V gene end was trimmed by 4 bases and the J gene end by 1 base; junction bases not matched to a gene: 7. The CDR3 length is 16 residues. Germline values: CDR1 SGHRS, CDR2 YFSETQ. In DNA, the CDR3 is TGCGCCAGCAGCAGGACCGGGACTAGCGGTTCCTACGAGCAGTACTTC. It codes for CASSRTGTSGSYEQYF.

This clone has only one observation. CDR3 in DNA: TGTGCCAGCAGCCCTCGAAGCGGCTACTATGGCTACACCTTC. Its protein is CASSPRSGYYGYTF. V usage is TRBV6-5 and J usage is TRBJ1-2; no clear D. V gave up 6 bases and J gave up 3 bases, with 14 bases separating them. The germline V gene has CDR1 MNHEY and CDR2 SVGAGI. The CDR3 spans 14 residues.

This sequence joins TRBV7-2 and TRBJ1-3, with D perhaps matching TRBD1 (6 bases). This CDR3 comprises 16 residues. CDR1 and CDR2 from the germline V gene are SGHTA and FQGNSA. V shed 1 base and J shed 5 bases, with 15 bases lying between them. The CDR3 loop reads CASSLVQDGGRNTIYF. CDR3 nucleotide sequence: TGTGCCAGCAGCTTAGTCCAGGATGGGGGCAGAAACACCATATATTTT.

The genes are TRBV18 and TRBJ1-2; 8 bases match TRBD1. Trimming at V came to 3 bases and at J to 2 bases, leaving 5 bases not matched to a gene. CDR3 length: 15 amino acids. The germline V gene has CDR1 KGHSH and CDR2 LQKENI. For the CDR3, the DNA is TGTGCCAGCTCACCGGGGGACAGGCTCAACTATGGCTACACCTTC. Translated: CASSPGDRLNYGYTF.

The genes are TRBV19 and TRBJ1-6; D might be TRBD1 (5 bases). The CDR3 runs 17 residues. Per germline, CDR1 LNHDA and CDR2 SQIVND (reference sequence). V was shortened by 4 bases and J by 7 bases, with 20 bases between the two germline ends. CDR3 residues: CASSTRNGGRKNSPLHF. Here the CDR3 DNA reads TGTGCCAGTAGTACTAGAAACGGGGGACGGAAAAATTCACCCCTCCACTTT.

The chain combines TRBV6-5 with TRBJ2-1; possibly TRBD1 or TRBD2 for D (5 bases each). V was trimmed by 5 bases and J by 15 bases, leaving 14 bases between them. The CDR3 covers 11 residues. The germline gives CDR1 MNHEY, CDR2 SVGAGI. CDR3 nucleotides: TGTGCCAGCAGTGGGGACGGGGCTCGGTTCTTC. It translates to CASSGDGARFF.

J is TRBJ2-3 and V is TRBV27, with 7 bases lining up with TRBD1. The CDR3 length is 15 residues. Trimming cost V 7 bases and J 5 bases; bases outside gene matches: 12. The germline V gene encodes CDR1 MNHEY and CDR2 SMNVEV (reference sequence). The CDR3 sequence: CASTRTGRERDTQYF. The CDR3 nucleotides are TGTGCCAGCACCCGGACAGGAAGGGAGAGAGATACGCAGTATTTT.

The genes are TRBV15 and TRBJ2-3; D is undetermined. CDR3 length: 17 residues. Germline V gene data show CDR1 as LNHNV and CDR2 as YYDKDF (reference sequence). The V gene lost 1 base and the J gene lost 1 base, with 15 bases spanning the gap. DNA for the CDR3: TGTGCCACCAGCAGAGCGTTTCGAGGTCCTGGCACAGATACGCAGTATTTT. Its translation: CATSRAFRGPGTDTQYF.

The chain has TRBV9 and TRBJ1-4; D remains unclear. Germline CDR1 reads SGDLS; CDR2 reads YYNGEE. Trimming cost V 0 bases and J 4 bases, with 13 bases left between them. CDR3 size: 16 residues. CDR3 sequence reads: CASSVAPAGHNEKLFF. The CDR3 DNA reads TGTGCCAGCAGCGTAGCCCCGGCAGGCCATAATGAAAAACTGTTTTTT.

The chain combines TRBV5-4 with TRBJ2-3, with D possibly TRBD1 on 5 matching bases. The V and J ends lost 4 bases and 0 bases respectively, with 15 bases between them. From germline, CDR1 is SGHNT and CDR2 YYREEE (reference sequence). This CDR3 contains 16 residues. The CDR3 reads CASSLPTASSTDTQYF. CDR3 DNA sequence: TGTGCCAGCAGCCTCCCGACAGCCTCTAGCACAGATACGCAGTATTTT.

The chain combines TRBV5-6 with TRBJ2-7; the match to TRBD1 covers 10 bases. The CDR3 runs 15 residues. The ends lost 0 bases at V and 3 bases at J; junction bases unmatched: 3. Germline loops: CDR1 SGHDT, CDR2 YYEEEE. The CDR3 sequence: CASSLGGTGDYEQYF. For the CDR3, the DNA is TGTGCCAGCAGCTTGGGAGGGACAGGGGACTACGAGCAGTACTTC.

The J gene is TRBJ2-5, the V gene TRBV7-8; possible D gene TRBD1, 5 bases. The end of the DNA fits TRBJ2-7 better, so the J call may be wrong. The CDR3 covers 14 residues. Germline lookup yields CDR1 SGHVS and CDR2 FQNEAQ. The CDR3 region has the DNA TGTGCCAGCAGTTTTACCCGTCAGGGCCGCGAGCAGTACTTC. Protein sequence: CASSFTRQGREQYF.

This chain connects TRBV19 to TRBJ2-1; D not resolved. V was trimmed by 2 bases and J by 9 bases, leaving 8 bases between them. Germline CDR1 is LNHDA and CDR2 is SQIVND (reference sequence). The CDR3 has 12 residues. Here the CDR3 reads CASSIKHSEQFF. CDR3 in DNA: TGTGCCAGTAGTATAAAGCACTCTGAGCAGTTCTTC. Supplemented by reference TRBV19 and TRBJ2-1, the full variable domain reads DGGITQSPKYLFRKEGQNVTLSCEQNLNHDAMYWYRQDPGQGLRLIYYSQIVNDFQKGDIAEGYSVSREKKESFPLTVTSAQKNPTAFYLCASSIKHSEQFFGPGTRLTVL.

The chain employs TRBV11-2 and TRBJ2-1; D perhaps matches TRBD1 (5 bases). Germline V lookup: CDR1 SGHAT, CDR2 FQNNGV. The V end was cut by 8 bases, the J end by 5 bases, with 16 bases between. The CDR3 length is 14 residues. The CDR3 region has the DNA TGTGCCAGCGGGGCTAGTACAAAAAACAATGAGCAGTTCTTC. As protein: CASGASTKNNEQFF.

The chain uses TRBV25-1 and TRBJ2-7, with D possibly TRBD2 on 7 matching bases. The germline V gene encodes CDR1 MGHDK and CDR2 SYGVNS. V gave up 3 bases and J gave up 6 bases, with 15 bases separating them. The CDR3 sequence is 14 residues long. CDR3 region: CASSESLRGLEQYF. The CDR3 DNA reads TGTGCCAGCAGTGAGTCCCTGCGGGGGCTCGAGCAGTACTTC.

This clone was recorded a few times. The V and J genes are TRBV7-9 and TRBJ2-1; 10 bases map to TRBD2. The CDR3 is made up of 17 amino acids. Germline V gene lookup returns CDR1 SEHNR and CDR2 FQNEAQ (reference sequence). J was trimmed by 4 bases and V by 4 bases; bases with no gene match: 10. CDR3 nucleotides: TGTGCCAGCAGCTCGCGTAGCGGGAGGCAACTGTACAATGAGCAGTTCTTC. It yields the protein CASSSRSGRQLYNEQFF. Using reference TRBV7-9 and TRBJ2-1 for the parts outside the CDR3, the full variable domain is DTGVSQNPRHKITKRGQNVTFRCDPISEHNRLYWYRQTLGQGPEFLTYFQNEAQLEKSRLLSDRFSAERPKGSFSTLEIQRTEQGDSAMYLCASSSRSGRQLYNEQFFGPGTRLTVL.